This T cell receptor beta chain is from a study of T cell responses to AZD1222 COVID-19 vaccine. Study information: Second doses at about 4 or about 12 weeks were pooled. General study points: Close to half of spike-specific TCRs reportedly recognize unmutated variant regions. Clonal diversity was possibly underestimated; the donors were predominantly white British and more often female. Spike was spanned by vaccine-associated CD4 TCRs, with dominance at 160-218 and 743-854.

Method: immunoSEQ multiplex PCR; TCRdb's copy keeps in-frame clones and lacks some. The sample holds roughly 130,000 clones, 75% to 90% seen once. V lost 9 bases to trimming and J lost 5 bases, with 14 bases between them. In germline, CDR1 is LNHNV, CDR2 YYDKDF (reference sequence). The CDR3 runs 14 residues. This clone was seen only once. What it binds is not known. This TCR was recovered from an adult in good health. The specimen comprised peripheral blood, sampled on day 0 of AZD1222 vaccination. The chain employs TRBV15 and TRBJ1-6, with D perhaps matching TRBD1 (5 bases). CDR3 coding DNA: TGTGCCACGGACCGTGGGACTAATAATTCACCCCTCCACTTT. Translation gives CATDRGTNNSPLHF.